The rows below give T cell receptor beta chains drawn from one sample of a study of OX40 agonist ivuxolimab in advanced cancers. Libraries were prepared by immunoSEQ multiplex PCR; TCRdb keeps only in-frame clonotypes and omits some of them. The sample records just under 80,000 clones, 84% being singletons. The material was CD4+ or CD8+ T cells sorted from blood, obtained in a trial of the OX40 agonist ivuxolimab. These TCRs come from an adult with an advanced solid tumor such as melanoma, head and neck, liver or kidney cancer. Each CDR3 is given with its conserved first and last residue. D genes are given only for firm matches. A row's size may be missing; if present it is once, few, many or a size class.

J gene: TRBJ1-1; clone size: NA; D gene: TRBD1; V gene: TRBV29-1; CDR3 DNA: TGCAGCACGGGACAGGGCGACACTGAAGCTTTCTTT; CDR3 protein: CSTGQGDTEAFF
J gene: TRBJ2-4; clone size: few; D gene: TRBD2; V gene: TRBV5-1; CDR3 DNA: TGCGCCAGCAGCAAGGCAGCAGGGTCTAGCGGGAACATTCAGTACTTC; CDR3 protein: CASSKAAGSSGNIQYF
J gene: TRBJ2-2; clone size: NA; D gene: TRBD2; V gene: TRBV29-1; CDR3 DNA: TGCAGCGTTGAGGCCCGACTAGCGGGTAACACCGGGGAGCTGTTTTTT; CDR3 protein: CSVEARLAGNTGELFF
J gene: TRBJ1-1; clone size: NA; D gene: NA; V gene: TRBV19; CDR3 DNA: TGTGCCAGTATCGATTACAGGTGGGAAGCTTTCTTT; CDR3 protein: CASIDYRWEAFF
J gene: TRBJ2-7; clone size: NA; D gene: NA; V gene: TRBV5-4; CDR3 DNA: TGTGCCAGCAGCTTGGTTGAGGGCTACGAGCAGTACTTC; CDR3 protein: CASSLVEGYEQYF
J gene: TRBJ2-7; clone size: NA; D gene: TRBD1; V gene: TRBV30; CDR3 DNA: TGTGCCTGGAGTCCCACAGGGGGCCAATCCTACGAGCAGTACTTC; CDR3 protein: CAWSPTGGQSYEQYF
J gene: TRBJ1-1; clone size: few; D gene: NA; V gene: TRBV29-1; CDR3 DNA: TGCAGCGTTGAGCCGGGACTCACGAACACTGAAGCTTTCTTT; CDR3 protein: CSVEPGLTNTEAFF
J gene: TRBJ2-1; clone size: NA; D gene: NA; V gene: TRBV11-2; CDR3 DNA: TGTGCCAGCAGCTTAGTACGAGACTACAATGAGCAGTTCTTC; CDR3 protein: CASSLVRDYNEQFF
J gene: TRBJ2-2; clone size: NA; D gene: NA; V gene: TRBV28; CDR3 DNA: TGTGCCAGCAGTCCCCCCGGGGTGTCGGGGGAGCTGTTTTTT; CDR3 protein: CASSPPGVSGELFF
J gene: TRBJ2-5; clone size: NA; D gene: TRBD1; V gene: TRBV5-4; CDR3 DNA: TGTGCCAGCAGATCGGACAGGGCGGCTGAGACCCAGTACTTC; CDR3 protein: CASRSDRAAETQYF
J gene: TRBJ2-1; clone size: once; D gene: NA; V gene: TRBV9; CDR3 DNA: TGTGCCAGCAGCGTTTACCGGGATGGCGCCCCTGAGCAGTTCTTC; CDR3 protein: CASSVYRDGAPEQFF
J gene: TRBJ1-2; clone size: NA; D gene: NA; V gene: TRBV5-1; CDR3 DNA: TGCGCCAGCAGCTTGGGATTCGGAGTGACGTATGGCTACACCTTC; CDR3 protein: CASSLGFGVTYGYTF
J gene: TRBJ1-1; clone size: NA; D gene: NA; V gene: TRBV30; CDR3 DNA: TGTGCCTGGAGTGCCGGACGGGTGAACACTGAAGCTTTCTTT; CDR3 protein: CAWSAGRVNTEAFF
J gene: TRBJ2-4; clone size: few; D gene: TRBD2; V gene: TRBV5-1; CDR3 DNA: TGCGCCAGCAGCTTGGCGGGAGGGAGTAACATTCAGTACTTC; CDR3 protein: CASSLAGGSNIQYF
J gene: TRBJ1-3; clone size: NA; D gene: NA; V gene: TRBV2; CDR3 DNA: TGTGCCAGCAGTGATTCTACGGGCTCTGGAAACACCATATATTTT; CDR3 protein: CASSDSTGSGNTIYF
J gene: TRBJ2-7; clone size: few; D gene: TRBD2; V gene: TRBV7-6; CDR3 DNA: TGTGCCAGCAGCTTCACTAGCGGGAGAAGGGACGAGCAGTACTTC; CDR3 protein: CASSFTSGRRDEQYF
J gene: TRBJ2-3; clone size: NA; D gene: NA; V gene: TRBV6-1; CDR3 DNA: TGTGCCAGCAAGGAGTCAGCTGATACGCAGTATTTT; CDR3 protein: CASKESADTQYF
J gene: TRBJ1-6; clone size: NA; D gene: NA; V gene: TRBV5-6; CDR3 DNA: TGTGCCAGCAGCTTGAAGACCATGCAGAATTCACCCCTCCACTTT; CDR3 protein: CASSLKTMQNSPLHF
J gene: TRBJ2-2; clone size: NA; D gene: TRBD1; V gene: TRBV7-8; CDR3 DNA: TGTGCCAGCAGCCCCAGACAGGGATCCGGGGAGCTGTTTTTT; CDR3 protein: CASSPRQGSGELFF
J gene: TRBJ2-3; clone size: NA; D gene: TRBD1; V gene: TRBV9; CDR3 DNA: TGTGCCAGCAGCCACCGGGACAGGCCCACAGATACGCAGTATTTT; CDR3 protein: CASSHRDRPTDTQYF
J gene: TRBJ1-1; clone size: NA; D gene: NA; V gene: TRBV28; CDR3 DNA: TGTGCCAGCCGCCCGTGGACAAGCCCGGTTGAAGCTTTCTTT; CDR3 protein: CASRPWTSPVEAFF
J gene: TRBJ1-2; clone size: NA; D gene: NA; V gene: TRBV19; CDR3 DNA: TGTGCCAGTAGTACGCGAAACTATGGCTACACCTTC; CDR3 protein: CASSTRNYGYTF
J gene: TRBJ1-5; clone size: once; D gene: NA; V gene: TRBV6-1; CDR3 DNA: TGTGCCAGCGGCAGTCGAGCGACTCAGCCCCAGCATTTT; CDR3 protein: CASGSRATQPQHF
J gene: TRBJ1-1; clone size: NA; D gene: TRBD1; V gene: TRBV6-6; CDR3 DNA: TGTGCCAGCACAGGGGGCTATCGGAGCACTGAAGCTTTCTTT; CDR3 protein: CASTGGYRSTEAFF
J gene: TRBJ2-7; clone size: NA; D gene: NA; V gene: TRBV5-1; CDR3 DNA: TGCGCCAGCAGCTCCGGGACGGGGGCGAGTCTGGGCCTCTACGAGCAGTACTTC; CDR3 protein: CASSSGTGASLGLYEQYF
J gene: TRBJ2-5; clone size: once; D gene: NA; V gene: TRBV28; CDR3 DNA: TGTGCCAGCAGTTCCGGGCCGTTAGAGACCCAGTACTTC; CDR3 protein: CASSSGPLETQYF
J gene: TRBJ2-1; clone size: NA; D gene: TRBD1; V gene: TRBV9; CDR3 DNA: TGTGCCAGCAGCGTAGGGGGACAGTACAATGAGCAGTTCTTC; CDR3 protein: CASSVGGQYNEQFF
J gene: TRBJ2-7; clone size: NA; D gene: NA; V gene: TRBV7-9; CDR3 DNA: TGTGCCAGCTTAAATAGCGGAGCCGGAGACAAGCAGTACTTC; CDR3 protein: CASLNSGAGDKQYF
J gene: TRBJ1-3; clone size: NA; D gene: NA; V gene: TRBV7-9; CDR3 DNA: TGTGCCAGCAGCTTCCGACGAGGGGACCTCTCGCAGTCTGGAAACACCATATATTTT; CDR3 protein: CASSFRRGDLSQSGNTIYF
J gene: TRBJ2-7; clone size: NA; D gene: NA; V gene: TRBV21-1; CDR3 DNA: TGTGCCAGCAGCAAAAGTGAGGGTTCCTACGAGCAGTACTTC; CDR3 protein: CASSKSEGSYEQYF
J gene: TRBJ1-1; clone size: NA; D gene: NA; V gene: TRBV11-2; CDR3 DNA: TGTGCCAGCAGCTTAGACCCTAACACTGAAGCTTTCTTT; CDR3 protein: CASSLDPNTEAFF
J gene: TRBJ2-5; clone size: NA; D gene: NA; V gene: TRBV4-2; CDR3 DNA: TGTGCCAGCAGCCTCGCCGGGACTCAACCCAGTGAGACCCAGTACTTC; CDR3 protein: CASSLAGTQPSETQYF
J gene: TRBJ2-5; clone size: NA; D gene: NA; V gene: TRBV29-1; CDR3 DNA: TGCAGCGTTAGGACAGACCAAGAGACCCAGTACTTC; CDR3 protein: CSVRTDQETQYF
J gene: TRBJ1-2; clone size: few; D gene: NA; V gene: TRBV11-2; CDR3 DNA: TGTGCCAGCAGCTTTCAGGGGTCTAACTATGGCTACACCTTC; CDR3 protein: CASSFQGSNYGYTF
J gene: TRBJ2-7; clone size: NA; D gene: NA; V gene: TRBV5-4; CDR3 DNA: TGTGCCAGCAGCGGCCCAGGAGTAGACGAGCAGTACTTC; CDR3 protein: CASSGPGVDEQYF
J gene: TRBJ2-2; clone size: NA; D gene: TRBD1; V gene: TRBV27; CDR3 DNA: TGTGCCAGCAGTCACCATAGACAGGGGGCGAACACCGGGGAGCTGTTTTTT; CDR3 protein: CASSHHRQGANTGELFF
J gene: TRBJ1-5; clone size: NA; D gene: NA; V gene: TRBV6-6; CDR3 DNA: TGTGCCAGCAGCTCCGCGGCCGGGCAGCCCCAGCATTTT; CDR3 protein: CASSSAAGQPQHF
J gene: TRBJ2-5; clone size: NA; D gene: NA; V gene: TRBV11-2; CDR3 DNA: TGTGCCAGCAGCCAAAGGCTAACGACAAAAGGGGAGACCCAGTACTTC; CDR3 protein: CASSQRLTTKGETQYF
J gene: TRBJ2-5; clone size: NA; D gene: NA; V gene: TRBV7-2; CDR3 DNA: TGTGCCAGCAGCTTCCAGGGTGATCGGGAGACCCAGTACTTC; CDR3 protein: CASSFQGDRETQYF
J gene: TRBJ1-2; clone size: NA; D gene: NA; V gene: TRBV30; CDR3 DNA: TGTGCCTGGATAGTTGGGAGTTTGGGCTACACCTTC; CDR3 protein: CAWIVGSLGYTF
J gene: TRBJ2-2; clone size: NA; D gene: NA; V gene: TRBV11-2; CDR3 DNA: TGTGCCAGCAGCTTACATCAGAGGAACACCGGGGAGCTGTTTTTT; CDR3 protein: CASSLHQRNTGELFF
J gene: TRBJ1-6; clone size: NA; D gene: TRBD1; V gene: TRBV5-4; CDR3 DNA: TGTGCCAGCAGCTCACGGGACAGGGACGATTCACCCCTCCACTTT; CDR3 protein: CASSSRDRDDSPLHF
J gene: TRBJ2-7; clone size: NA; D gene: NA; V gene: TRBV5-4; CDR3 DNA: TGTGCCAGCAGCTTGGACCTAAGCTCCTACGAGCAGTACTTC; CDR3 protein: CASSLDLSSYEQYF
J gene: TRBJ2-1; clone size: many; D gene: NA; V gene: TRBV7-9; CDR3 DNA: TGTGCCAGCAGCGGACCAATCAATGAGCAGTTCTTC; CDR3 protein: CASSGPINEQFF
J gene: TRBJ2-3; clone size: once; D gene: NA; V gene: TRBV5-1; CDR3 DNA: TGCGCCAGCAGCTTGGAGGTTAGCTTCGATACGCAGTATTTT; CDR3 protein: CASSLEVSFDTQYF
J gene: TRBJ2-7; clone size: NA; D gene: TRBD1; V gene: TRBV5-1; CDR3 DNA: TGCGCCAGCAGCTCCGGACAGGGGTTCTACGAGCAGTACTTC; CDR3 protein: CASSSGQGFYEQYF
J gene: TRBJ2-5; clone size: NA; D gene: TRBD1; V gene: TRBV5-1; CDR3 DNA: TGCGCCAGCAGCTTTTGGACAGGGCCGGAGACCCAGTACTTC; CDR3 protein: CASSFWTGPETQYF
J gene: TRBJ2-1; clone size: NA; D gene: TRBD2; V gene: TRBV7-2; CDR3 DNA: TGTGCCAGCAGCTTAAGGTGGGGACTAGCGGGGGGGCCGAATGAGCAGTTCTTC; CDR3 protein: CASSLRWGLAGGPNEQFF
J gene: TRBJ1-4; clone size: once; D gene: TRBD1; V gene: TRBV5-1; CDR3 DNA: TGCGCCAGCAGCTTGGTGGACAGGGGTGAAAAACTGTTTTTT; CDR3 protein: CASSLVDRGEKLFF
J gene: TRBJ1-3; clone size: NA; D gene: NA; V gene: TRBV6-1; CDR3 DNA: TGTGCCAGCAGTGAAGACAGCTTTCATCGAAACACCATATATTTT; CDR3 protein: CASSEDSFHRNTIYF
J gene: TRBJ1-4; clone size: NA; D gene: TRBD1; V gene: TRBV11-2; CDR3 DNA: TGTGCCAGCAGGGAGGGGACAGCAACTAATGAAAAACTGTTTTTT; CDR3 protein: CASREGTATNEKLFF
J gene: TRBJ2-3; clone size: NA; D gene: TRBD2; V gene: TRBV7-6; CDR3 DNA: TGTGCCAGCAGCTTAGAAAGAGCGGGGGGGCCTCAGGTCACAGATACGCAGTATTTT; CDR3 protein: CASSLERAGGPQVTDTQYF
J gene: TRBJ2-3; clone size: NA; D gene: NA; V gene: TRBV5-5; CDR3 DNA: TGTGCCAGCAGCTTAGAACTATCAGGAAGAGATACGCAGTATTTT; CDR3 protein: CASSLELSGRDTQYF
J gene: TRBJ1-1; clone size: NA; D gene: TRBD1; V gene: TRBV9; CDR3 DNA: TGTGCCAGCGGAAAGGGACAGGGAGTTTTTAATACTGAAGCTTTCTTT; CDR3 protein: CASGKGQGVFNTEAFF
J gene: TRBJ2-1; clone size: once; D gene: NA; V gene: TRBV5-5; CDR3 DNA: TGTGCCACCCGACCAGACCCCAACAATGAGCAGTTCTTC; CDR3 protein: CATRPDPNNEQFF
J gene: TRBJ2-1; clone size: NA; D gene: NA; V gene: TRBV28; CDR3 DNA: TGTGCCAGCAGATCGGGACTGGGCAATGAGCAGTTCTTC; CDR3 protein: CASRSGLGNEQFF
J gene: TRBJ1-2; clone size: NA; D gene: TRBD1; V gene: TRBV5-1; CDR3 DNA: TGCGCCAGCAGCTCCGGGACAGACTATGGCTACACCTTC; CDR3 protein: CASSSGTDYGYTF
J gene: TRBJ2-1; clone size: NA; D gene: TRBD2; V gene: TRBV9; CDR3 DNA: TGTGCCAGCAGCGATCCTCCCGGGACTAGCGGGAGCCCGGCCAATGAGCAGTTCTTC; CDR3 protein: CASSDPPGTSGSPANEQFF
J gene: TRBJ2-3; clone size: NA; D gene: TRBD2; V gene: TRBV19; CDR3 DNA: TGTGCCAGTAGTGGTGGGACTAGCGGTACTCCTAGCACAGATACGCAGTATTTT; CDR3 protein: CASSGGTSGTPSTDTQYF
J gene: TRBJ1-4; clone size: NA; D gene: NA; V gene: TRBV6-5; CDR3 DNA: TGTGCCAGCATGACAGGCTCTAATGAAAAACTGTTTTTT; CDR3 protein: CASMTGSNEKLFF